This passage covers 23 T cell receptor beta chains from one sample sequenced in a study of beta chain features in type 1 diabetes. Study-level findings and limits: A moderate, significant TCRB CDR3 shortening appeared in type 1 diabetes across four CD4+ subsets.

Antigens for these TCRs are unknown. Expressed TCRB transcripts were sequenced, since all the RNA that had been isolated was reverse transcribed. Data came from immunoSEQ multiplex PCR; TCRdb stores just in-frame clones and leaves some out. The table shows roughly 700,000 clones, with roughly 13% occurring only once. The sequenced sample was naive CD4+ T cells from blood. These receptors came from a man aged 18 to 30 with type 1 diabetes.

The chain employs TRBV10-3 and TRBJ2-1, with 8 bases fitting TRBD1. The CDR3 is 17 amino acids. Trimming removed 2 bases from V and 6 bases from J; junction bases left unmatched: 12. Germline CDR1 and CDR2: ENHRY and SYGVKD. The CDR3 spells CAISEALGQGGRNEQFF. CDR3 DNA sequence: TGTGCCATCAGTGAGGCATTAGGACAGGGAGGACGCAATGAGCAGTTCTTC.

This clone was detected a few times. CDR3 sequence reads: CASSLEGKRYEQYF. DNA of the CDR3: TGTGCCAGCAGCCTAGAGGGGAAGCGGTACGAGCAGTACTTC. The chain recombines TRBV7-9 with TRBJ2-7; either TRBD1 or TRBD2 may fit D (5 bases each). The germline V gene has CDR1 SEHNR and CDR2 FQNEAQ (reference sequence). Deletions cut 5 bases from V and 4 bases from J, with 15 bases between. The CDR3 totals 14 residues.

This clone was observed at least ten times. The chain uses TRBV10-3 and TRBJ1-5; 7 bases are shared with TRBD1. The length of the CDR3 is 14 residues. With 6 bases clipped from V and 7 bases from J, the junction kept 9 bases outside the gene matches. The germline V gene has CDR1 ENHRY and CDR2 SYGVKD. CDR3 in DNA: TGTGCCATCAGCGACAGGGAGGGGATGCAGCCCCAGCATTTT. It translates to CAISDREGMQPQHF.

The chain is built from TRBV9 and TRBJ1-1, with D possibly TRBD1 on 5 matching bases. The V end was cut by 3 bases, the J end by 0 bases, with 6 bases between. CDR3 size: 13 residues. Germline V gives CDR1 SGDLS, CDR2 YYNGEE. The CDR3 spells CASSETVNTEAFF. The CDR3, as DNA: TGTGCCAGCAGCGAGACAGTGAACACTGAAGCTTTCTTT. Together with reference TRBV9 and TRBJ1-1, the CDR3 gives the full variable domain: DSGVTQTPKHLITATGQRVTLRCSPRSGDLSVYWYQQSLDQGLQFLIQYYNGEERAKGNILERFSAQQFPDLHSELNLSSLELGDSALYFCASSETVNTEAFFGQGTRLTVV.

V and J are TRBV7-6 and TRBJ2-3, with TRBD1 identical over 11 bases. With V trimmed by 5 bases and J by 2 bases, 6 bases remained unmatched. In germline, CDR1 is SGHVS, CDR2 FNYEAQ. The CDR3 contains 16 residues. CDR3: CASSLGTGGITDTQYF. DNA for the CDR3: TGTGCCAGCAGCCTGGGGACAGGGGGGATCACAGATACGCAGTATTTT.

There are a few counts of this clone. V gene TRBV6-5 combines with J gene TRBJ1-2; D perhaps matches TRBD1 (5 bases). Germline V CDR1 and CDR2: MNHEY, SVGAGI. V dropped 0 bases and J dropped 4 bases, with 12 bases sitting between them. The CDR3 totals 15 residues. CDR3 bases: TGTGCCAGCAGTTACTCCGGGAGGGGCGGCTATGGCTACACCTTC. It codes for CASSYSGRGGYGYTF.

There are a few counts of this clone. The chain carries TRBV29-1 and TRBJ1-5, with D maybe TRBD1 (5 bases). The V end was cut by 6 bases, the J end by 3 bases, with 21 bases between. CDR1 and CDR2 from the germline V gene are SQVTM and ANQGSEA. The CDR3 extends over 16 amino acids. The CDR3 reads CSVQVGAIRDNQPQHF. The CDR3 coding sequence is TGCAGCGTGCAAGTTGGCGCCATCAGGGACAATCAGCCCCAGCATTTT.

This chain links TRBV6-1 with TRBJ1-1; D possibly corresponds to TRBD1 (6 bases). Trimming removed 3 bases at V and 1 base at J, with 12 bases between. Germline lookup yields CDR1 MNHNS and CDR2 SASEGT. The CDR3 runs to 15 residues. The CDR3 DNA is TGTGCCAGCAGTGATCCACAGGGACCGAACACTGAAGCTTTCTTT. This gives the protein CASSDPQGPNTEAFF.

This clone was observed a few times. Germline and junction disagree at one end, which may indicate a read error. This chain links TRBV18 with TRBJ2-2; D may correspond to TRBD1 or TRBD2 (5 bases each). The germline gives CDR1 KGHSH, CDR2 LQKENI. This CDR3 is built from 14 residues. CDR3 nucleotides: TGTGCCAGCTCACGAGGGACGAACCCCGGGGAGCTGTTTTTT. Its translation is CASSRGTNPGELFF.

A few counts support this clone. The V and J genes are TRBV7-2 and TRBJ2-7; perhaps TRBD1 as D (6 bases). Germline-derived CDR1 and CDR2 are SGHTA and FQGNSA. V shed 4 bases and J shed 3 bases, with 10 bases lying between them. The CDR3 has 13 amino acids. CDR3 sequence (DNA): TGTGCCAGCAGCTCGTTAGGGGGCTACGAGCAGTACTTC. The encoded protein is CASSSLGGYEQYF.

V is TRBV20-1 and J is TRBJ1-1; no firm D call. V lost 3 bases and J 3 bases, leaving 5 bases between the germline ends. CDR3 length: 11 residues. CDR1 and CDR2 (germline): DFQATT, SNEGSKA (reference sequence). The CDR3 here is CSASWHTEAFF. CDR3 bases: TGCAGTGCTAGCTGGCACACTGAAGCTTTCTTT.

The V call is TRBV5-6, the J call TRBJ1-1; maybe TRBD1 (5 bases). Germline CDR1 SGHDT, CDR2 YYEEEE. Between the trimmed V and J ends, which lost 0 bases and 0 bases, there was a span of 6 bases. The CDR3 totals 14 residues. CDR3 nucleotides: TGTGCCAGCAGCTTGGCAGGGATGAACACTGAAGCTTTCTTT. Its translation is CASSLAGMNTEAFF.

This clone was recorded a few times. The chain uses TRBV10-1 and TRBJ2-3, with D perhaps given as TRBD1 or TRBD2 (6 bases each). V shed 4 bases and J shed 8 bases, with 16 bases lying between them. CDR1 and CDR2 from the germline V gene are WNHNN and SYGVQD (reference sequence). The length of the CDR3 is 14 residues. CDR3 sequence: CASSATGAGSTQYF. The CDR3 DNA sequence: TGCGCCAGCAGTGCGACGGGGGCCGGGTCTACGCAGTATTTT.

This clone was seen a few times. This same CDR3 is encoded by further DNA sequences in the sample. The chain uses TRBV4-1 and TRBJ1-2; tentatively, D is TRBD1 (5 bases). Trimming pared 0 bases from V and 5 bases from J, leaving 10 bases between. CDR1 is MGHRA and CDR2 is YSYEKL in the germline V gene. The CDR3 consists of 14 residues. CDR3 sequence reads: CASSQDAGRYGYTF. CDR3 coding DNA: TGCGCCAGCAGCCAAGACGCAGGGCGGTATGGCTACACCTTC.

The CDR3 spells CASSLDGGATNEKLFF. CDR3 nucleotide sequence: TGTGCCAGCTCACTGGACGGTGGTGCAACTAATGAAAAACTGTTTTTT. V and J are TRBV18 and TRBJ1-4; D is unresolved. CDR3 size: 16 residues. The germline V gene has CDR1 KGHSH and CDR2 LQKENI. V was trimmed by 4 bases and J by 0 bases, leaving 12 bases between them. Filled out from reference TRBV18 and TRBJ1-4, the complete variable domain reads NAGVMQNPRHLVRRRGQEARLRCSPMKGHSHVYWYRQLPEEGLKFMVYLQKENIIDESGMPKERFSAEFPKEGPSILRIQQVVRGDSAAYFCASSLDGGATNEKLFFGSGTQLSVL.

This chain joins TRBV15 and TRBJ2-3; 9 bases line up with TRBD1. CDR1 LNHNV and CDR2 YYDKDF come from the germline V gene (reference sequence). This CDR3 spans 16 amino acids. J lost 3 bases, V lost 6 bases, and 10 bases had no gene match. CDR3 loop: CATSTPGQGRTDTQYF. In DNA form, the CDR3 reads TGTGCCACCAGTACTCCGGGACAGGGAAGGACAGATACGCAGTATTTT.

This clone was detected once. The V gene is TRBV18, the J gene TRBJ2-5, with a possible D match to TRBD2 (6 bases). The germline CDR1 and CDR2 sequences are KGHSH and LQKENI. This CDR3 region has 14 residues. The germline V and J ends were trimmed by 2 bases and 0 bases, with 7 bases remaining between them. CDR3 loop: CASSPAGHQETQYF. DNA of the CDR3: TGTGCCAGCTCACCAGCGGGGCACCAAGAGACCCAGTACTTC.

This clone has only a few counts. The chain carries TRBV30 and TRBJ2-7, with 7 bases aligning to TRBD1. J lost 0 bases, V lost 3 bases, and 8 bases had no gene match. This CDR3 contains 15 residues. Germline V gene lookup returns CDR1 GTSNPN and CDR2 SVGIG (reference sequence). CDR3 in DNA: TGTGCCTGGAGACCCGGGGACAGCTTCTCCTACGAGCAGTACTTC. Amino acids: CAWRPGDSFSYEQYF.

The CDR3 DNA sequence: TGTGCCTCCTCAGGATCGGGGGGGCTCAGGGATACGCAGTATTTT. Its protein product is CASSGSGGLRDTQYF. The V call is TRBV10-3, the J call TRBJ2-3; TRBD2 matches 8 bases. The CDR3 is 15 amino acids. Losses at the gene ends were 11 bases for V and 6 bases for J; bases not matched to a gene: 16. Germline CDR1 reads ENHRY; CDR2 reads SYGVKD.

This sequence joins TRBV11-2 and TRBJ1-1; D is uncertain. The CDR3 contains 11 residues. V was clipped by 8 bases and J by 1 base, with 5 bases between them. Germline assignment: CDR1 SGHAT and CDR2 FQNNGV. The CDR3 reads CASSKNTEAFF. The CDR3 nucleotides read TGTGCCAGCTCGAAGAACACTGAAGCTTTCTTT. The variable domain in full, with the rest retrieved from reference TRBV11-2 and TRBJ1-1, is EAGVAQSPRYKIIEKRQSVAFWCNPISGHATLYWYQQILGQGPKLLIQFQNNGVVDDSQLPKDRFSAERLKGVDSTLKIQPAKLEDSAVYLCASSKNTEAFFGQGTRLTVV.

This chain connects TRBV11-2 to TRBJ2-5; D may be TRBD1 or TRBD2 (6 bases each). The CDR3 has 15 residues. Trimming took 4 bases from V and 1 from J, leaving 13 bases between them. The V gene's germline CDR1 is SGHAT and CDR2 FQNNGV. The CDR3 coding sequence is TGTGCCAGCAGCTCCCTACCGGGGGCCCAAGAGACCCAGTACTTC. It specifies CASSSLPGAQETQYF.

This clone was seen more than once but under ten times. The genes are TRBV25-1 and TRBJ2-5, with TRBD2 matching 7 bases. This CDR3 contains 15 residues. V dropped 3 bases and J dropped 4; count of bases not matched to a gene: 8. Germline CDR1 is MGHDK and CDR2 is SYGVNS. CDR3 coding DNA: TGTGCCAGCAGTGATACGCGGGGGACCACAGAGACCCAGTACTTC. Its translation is CASSDTRGTTETQYF. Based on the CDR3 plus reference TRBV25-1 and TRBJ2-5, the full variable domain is EADIYQTPRYLVIGTGKKITLECSQTMGHDKMYWYQQDPGMELHLIHYSYGVNSTEKGDLSSESTVSRIRTEHFPLTLESARPSHTSQYLCASSDTRGTTETQYFGPGTRLLVL.

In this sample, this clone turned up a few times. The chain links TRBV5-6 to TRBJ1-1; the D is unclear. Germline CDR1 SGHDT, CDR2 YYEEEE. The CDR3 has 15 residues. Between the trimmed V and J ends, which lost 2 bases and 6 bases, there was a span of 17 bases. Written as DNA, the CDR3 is TGTGCCAGCAGCTTTTTGGCGCAGGCCGGGGCTGAAGCTTTCTTT. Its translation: CASSFLAQAGAEAFF.